This T cell receptor (beta chain) was sequenced during a study of T cell repertoires in cytomegalovirus infection. V shed 2 bases and J shed 6 bases, with 8 bases lying between them. The germline V gene has CDR1 DFQATT and CDR2 SNEGSKA (reference sequence). The CDR3 is 12 amino acids. TCRdb reanalysed the reads using MiXCR and keeps one entry per CDR3 protein. The repertoire consists of 150,000 to 180,000 distinct CDR3 sequences, with roughly a quarter occurring once and the leading ten covering about 10%. This clonotype appeared a few times. The sequence derives from a human donor in good health (CMV status not recorded). Some clones in this sample may be carry-over from other donors' samples. This sequence joins TRBV20-1 and TRBJ1-5; a weak D match, TRBD1 (5 bases). Source material: PBMCs. CDR3 in amino acids: CSARQGGQPQHF. Written as DNA, the CDR3 is TGCAGTGCTAGACAGGGTGGTCAGCCCCAGCATTTT.